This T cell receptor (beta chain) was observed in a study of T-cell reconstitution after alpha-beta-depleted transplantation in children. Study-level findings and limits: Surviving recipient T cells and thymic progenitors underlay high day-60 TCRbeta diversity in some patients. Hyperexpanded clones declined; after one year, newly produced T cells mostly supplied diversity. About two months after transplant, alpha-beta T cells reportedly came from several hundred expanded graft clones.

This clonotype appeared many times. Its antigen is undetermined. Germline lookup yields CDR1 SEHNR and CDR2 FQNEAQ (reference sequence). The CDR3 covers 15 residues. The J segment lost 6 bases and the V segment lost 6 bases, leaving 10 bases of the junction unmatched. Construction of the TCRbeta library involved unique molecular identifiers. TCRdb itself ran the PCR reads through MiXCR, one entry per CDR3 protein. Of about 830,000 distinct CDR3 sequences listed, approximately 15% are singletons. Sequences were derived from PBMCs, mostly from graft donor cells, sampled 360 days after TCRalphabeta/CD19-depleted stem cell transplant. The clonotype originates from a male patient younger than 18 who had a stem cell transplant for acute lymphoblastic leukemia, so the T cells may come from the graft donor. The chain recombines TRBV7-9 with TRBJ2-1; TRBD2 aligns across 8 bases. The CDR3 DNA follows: TGTGCCAGCAGTCGGCCGGGACTAGGAATCAATGAGCAGTTCTTC. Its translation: CASSRPGLGINEQFF.